This T cell receptor beta chain was sequenced for a study of blood T cells in healthy people across ages. Primers used in a second PCR of roughly 6 to 11 cycles were a sample-barcoded 5' primer and a J-beta primer mix. One entry per CDR3 protein results from TCRdb running MiXCR on the 5' RACE reads. The sample lists 1.5 million to 2 million distinct CDR3 sequences, roughly 52% seen once, with around 2.1% in the top ten. V was clipped by 2 bases and J by 8 bases; unmatched bases: 17. CDR1 SGHDN and CDR2 FVKESK come from the germline V gene. This CDR3 region has 17 residues. The receptor's source is a woman aged 40 to 50 in good health. The chain couples TRBV14 to TRBJ1-2, with 7 bases lining up with TRBD1. What was sequenced was blood. The CDR3: CASSQRTRDSLVFGYTF. CDR3 coding DNA: TGTGCCAGCAGCCAAAGGACCCGGGACAGCCTCGTCTTCGGCTACACCTTC.